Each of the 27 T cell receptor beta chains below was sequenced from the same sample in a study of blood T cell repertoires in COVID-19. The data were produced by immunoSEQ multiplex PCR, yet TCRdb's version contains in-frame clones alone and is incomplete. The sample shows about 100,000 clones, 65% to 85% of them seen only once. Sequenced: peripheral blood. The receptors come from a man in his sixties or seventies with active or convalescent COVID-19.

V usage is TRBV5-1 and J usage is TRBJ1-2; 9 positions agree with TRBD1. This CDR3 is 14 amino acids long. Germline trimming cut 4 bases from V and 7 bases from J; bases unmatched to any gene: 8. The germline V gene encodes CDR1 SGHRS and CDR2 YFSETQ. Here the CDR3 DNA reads TGCGCCAGCAGCCAGGACAGGGGCTCAGGTGGCTACACCTTC. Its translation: CASSQDRGSGGYTF.

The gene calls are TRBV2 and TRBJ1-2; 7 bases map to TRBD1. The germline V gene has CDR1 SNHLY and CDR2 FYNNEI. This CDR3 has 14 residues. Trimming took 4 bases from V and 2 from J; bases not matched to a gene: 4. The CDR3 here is CASSGGGDNYGYTF. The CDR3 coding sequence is TGTGCCAGCAGTGGAGGGGGCGACAACTATGGCTACACCTTC.

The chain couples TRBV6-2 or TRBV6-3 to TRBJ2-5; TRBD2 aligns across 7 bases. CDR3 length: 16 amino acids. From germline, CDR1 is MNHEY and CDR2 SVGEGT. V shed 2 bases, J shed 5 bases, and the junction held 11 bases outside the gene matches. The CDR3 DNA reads TGTGCCAGCAGTTACGGTCTTGGCGGGGGAGGGGAGACCCAGTACTTC. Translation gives CASSYGLGGGGETQYF.

The chain's CDR3 is CASSRDRGAYEQYF. The CDR3 nucleotides are TGTGCCAGCTCACGGGACAGGGGAGCCTACGAGCAGTACTTC. The rearrangement links TRBV18 to TRBJ2-7; 10 nucleotides match TRBD1. Germline V gene lookup returns CDR1 KGHSH and CDR2 LQKENI. V shed 4 bases and J 2 bases; nucleotides not matched to a gene: 2. The CDR3 loop spans 14 amino acids.

In DNA form, the CDR3 reads TGTGCCAGCAGCTTAGGACAGAATCAGCCCCAGCATTTT. Its translation: CASSLGQNQPQHF. The gene calls are TRBV7-8 and TRBJ1-5; D is possibly TRBD1 (5 bases). Germline V gene data show CDR1 as SGHVS and CDR2 as FQNEAQ. This CDR3 comprises 13 residues. V lost 1 base and J lost 4, with 5 bases in between.

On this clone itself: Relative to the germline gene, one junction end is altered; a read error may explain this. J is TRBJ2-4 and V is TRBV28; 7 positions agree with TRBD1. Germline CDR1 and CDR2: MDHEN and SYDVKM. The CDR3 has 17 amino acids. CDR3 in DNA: TGTGCCAGCAGTTCCCTTGGACAGGTCGCCCTCAAAAACATCCAGTACTTC. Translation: CASSSLGQVALKNIQYF.

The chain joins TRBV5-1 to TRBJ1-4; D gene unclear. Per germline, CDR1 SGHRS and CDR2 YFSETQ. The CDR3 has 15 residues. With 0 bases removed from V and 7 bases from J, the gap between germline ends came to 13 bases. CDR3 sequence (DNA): TGCGCCAGCAGCTTGGAGGCCAGCGGAAGTGAAAAACTGTTTTTT. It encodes CASSLEASGSEKLFF.

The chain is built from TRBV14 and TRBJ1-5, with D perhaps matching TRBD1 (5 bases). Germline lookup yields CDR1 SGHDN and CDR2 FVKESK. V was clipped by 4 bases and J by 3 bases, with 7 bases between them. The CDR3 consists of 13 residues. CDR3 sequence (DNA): TGTGCCAGCAGCCGGACAAACAATCAGCCCCAGCATTTT. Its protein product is CASSRTNNQPQHF. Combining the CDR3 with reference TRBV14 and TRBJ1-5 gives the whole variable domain EAGVTQFPSHSVIEKGQTVTLRCDPISGHDNLYWYRRVMGKEIKFLLHFVKESKQDESGMPNNRFLAERTGGTYSTLKVQPAELEDSGVYFCASSRTNNQPQHFGDGTRLSIL.

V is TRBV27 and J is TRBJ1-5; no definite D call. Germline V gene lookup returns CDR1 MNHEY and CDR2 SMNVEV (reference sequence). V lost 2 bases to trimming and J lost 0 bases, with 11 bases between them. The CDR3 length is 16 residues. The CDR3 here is CASSLKADTSNQPQHF. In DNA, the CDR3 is TGTGCCAGCAGTTTAAAGGCTGACACTAGCAATCAGCCCCAGCATTTT.

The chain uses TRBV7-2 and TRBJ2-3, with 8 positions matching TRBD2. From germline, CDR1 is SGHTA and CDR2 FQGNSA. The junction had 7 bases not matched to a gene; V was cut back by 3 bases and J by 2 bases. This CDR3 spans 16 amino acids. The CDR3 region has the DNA TGTGCCAGCAGCTTGGTGGGCGGGGGGACCACAGATACGCAGTATTTT. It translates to CASSLVGGGTTDTQYF.

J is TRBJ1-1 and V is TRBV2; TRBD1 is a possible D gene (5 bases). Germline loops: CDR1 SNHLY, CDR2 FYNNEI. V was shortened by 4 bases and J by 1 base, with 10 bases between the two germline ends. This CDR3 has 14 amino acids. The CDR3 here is CASSVQETNTEAFF. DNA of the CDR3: TGTGCCAGCAGTGTACAGGAAACGAACACTGAAGCTTTCTTT.

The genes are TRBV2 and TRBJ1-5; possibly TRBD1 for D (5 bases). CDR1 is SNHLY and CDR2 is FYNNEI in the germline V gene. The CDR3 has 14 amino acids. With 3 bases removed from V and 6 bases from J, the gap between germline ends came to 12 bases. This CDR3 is CASSDGGGFQPQHF. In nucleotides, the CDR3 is TGTGCCAGCAGTGACGGGGGGGGGTTTCAGCCCCAGCATTTT. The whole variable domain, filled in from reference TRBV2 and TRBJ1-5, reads EPEVTQTPSHQVTQMGQEVILRCVPISNHLYFYWYRQILGQKVEFLVSFYNNEISEKSEIFDDQFSVERPDGSNFTLKIRSTKLEDSAMYFCASSDGGGFQPQHFGDGTRLSIL.

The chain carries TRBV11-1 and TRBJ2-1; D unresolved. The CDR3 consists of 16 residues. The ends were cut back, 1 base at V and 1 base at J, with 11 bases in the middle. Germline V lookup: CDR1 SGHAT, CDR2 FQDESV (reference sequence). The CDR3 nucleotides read TGTGCCAGCAGCTTAGATTGGTCGCGGTCCTACAATGAGCAGTTCTTC. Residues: CASSLDWSRSYNEQFF.

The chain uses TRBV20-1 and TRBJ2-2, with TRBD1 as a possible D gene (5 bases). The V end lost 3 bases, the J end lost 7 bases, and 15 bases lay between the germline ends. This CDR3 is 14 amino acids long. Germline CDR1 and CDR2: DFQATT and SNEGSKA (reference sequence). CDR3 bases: TGCAGTGCTAGTGACAGTTCCCACCTCGGGGAGCTGTTTTTT. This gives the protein CSASDSSHLGELFF.

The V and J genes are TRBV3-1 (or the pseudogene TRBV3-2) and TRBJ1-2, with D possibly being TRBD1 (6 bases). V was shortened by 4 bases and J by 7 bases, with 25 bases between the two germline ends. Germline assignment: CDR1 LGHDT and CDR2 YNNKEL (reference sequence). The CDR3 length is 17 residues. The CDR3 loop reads CASSPLPSGTIRGGYTF. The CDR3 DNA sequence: TGTGCCAGCAGCCCCCTCCCGTCCGGGACAATTAGGGGTGGCTACACCTTC.

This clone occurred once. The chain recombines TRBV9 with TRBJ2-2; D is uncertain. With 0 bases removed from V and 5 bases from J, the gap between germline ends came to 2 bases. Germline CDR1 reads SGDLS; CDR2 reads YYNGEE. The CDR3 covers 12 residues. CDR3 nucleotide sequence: TGTGCCAGCAGCGTAGTAACCGGGGAGCTGTTTTTT. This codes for CASSVVTGELFF.

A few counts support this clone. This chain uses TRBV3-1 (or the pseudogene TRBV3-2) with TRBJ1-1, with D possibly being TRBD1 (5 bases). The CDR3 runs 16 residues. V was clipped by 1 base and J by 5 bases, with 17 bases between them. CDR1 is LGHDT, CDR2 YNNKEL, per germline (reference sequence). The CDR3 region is CASSQGPRALGTEAFF. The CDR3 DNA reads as TGTGCCAGCAGCCAAGGCCCCAGGGCTCTGGGGACTGAAGCTTTCTTT.

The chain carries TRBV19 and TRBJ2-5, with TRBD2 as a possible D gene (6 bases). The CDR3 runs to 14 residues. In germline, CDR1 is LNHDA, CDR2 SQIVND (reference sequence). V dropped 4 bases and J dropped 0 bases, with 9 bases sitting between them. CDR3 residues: CASSRPSDQETQYF. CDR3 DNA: TGTGCCAGTAGTAGACCTAGCGACCAAGAGACCCAGTACTTC. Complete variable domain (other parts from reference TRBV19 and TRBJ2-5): DGGITQSPKYLFRKEGQNVTLSCEQNLNHDAMYWYRQDPGQGLRLIYYSQIVNDFQKGDIAEGYSVSREKKESFPLTVTSAQKNPTAFYLCASSRPSDQETQYFGPGTRLLVL.

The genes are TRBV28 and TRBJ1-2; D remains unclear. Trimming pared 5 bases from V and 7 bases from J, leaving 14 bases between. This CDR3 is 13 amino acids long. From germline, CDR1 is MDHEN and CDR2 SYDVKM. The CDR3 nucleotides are TGTGCCAGCAGTACCCCCTCACAGTCTGGCTACACCTTC. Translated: CASSTPSQSGYTF.

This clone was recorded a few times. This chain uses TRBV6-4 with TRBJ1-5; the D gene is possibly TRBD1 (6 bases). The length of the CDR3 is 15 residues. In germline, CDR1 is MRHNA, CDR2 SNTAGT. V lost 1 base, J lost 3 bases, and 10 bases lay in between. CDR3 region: CASSDWTVTNQPQHF. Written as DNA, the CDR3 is TGTGCCAGCAGTGACTGGACAGTTACCAATCAGCCCCAGCATTTT.

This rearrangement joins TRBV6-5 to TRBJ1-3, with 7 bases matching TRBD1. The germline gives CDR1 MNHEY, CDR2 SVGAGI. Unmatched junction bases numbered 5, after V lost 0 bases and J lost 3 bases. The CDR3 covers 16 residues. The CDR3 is CASSYSTGRGGNTIYF. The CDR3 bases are TGTGCCAGCAGTTACTCGACAGGGAGAGGTGGAAACACCATATATTTT.

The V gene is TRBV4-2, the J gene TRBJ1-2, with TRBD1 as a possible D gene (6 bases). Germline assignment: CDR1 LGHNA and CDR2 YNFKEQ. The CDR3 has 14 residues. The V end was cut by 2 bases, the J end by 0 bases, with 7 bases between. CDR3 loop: CASSQTGPNYGYTF. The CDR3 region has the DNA TGTGCCAGCAGCCAAACAGGGCCTAACTATGGCTACACCTTC.

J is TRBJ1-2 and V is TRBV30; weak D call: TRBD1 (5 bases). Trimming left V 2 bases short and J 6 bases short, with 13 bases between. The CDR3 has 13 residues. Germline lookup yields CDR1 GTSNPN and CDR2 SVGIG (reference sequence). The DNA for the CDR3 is TGTGCCTGGAGTAGATGGGGGGATCATGGCTACACCTTC. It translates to CAWSRWGDHGYTF. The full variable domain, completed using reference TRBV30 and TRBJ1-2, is SQTIHQWPATLVQPVGSPLSLECTVEGTSNPNLYWYRQAAGRGLQLLFYSVGIGQISSEVPQNLSASRPQDRQFILSSKKLLLSDSGFYLCAWSRWGDHGYTFGSGTRLTVV.

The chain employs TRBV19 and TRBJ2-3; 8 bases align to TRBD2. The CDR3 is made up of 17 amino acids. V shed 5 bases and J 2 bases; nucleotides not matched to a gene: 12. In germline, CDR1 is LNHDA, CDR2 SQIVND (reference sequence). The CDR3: CASSRGGAQRVTDTQYF. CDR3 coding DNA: TGTGCCAGTAGTCGGGGGGGGGCACAGAGGGTCACAGATACGCAGTATTTT.

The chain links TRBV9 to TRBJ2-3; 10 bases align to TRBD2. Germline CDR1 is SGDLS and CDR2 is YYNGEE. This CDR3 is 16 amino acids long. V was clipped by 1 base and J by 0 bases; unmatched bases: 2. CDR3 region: CASSVTSGVSTDTQYF. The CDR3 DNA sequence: TGTGCCAGCAGCGTAACTAGCGGGGTTAGCACAGATACGCAGTATTTT.

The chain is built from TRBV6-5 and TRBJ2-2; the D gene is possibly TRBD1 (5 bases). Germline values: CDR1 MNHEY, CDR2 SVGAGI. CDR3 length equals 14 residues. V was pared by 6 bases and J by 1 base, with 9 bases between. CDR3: CASRPTGNTGELFF. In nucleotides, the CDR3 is TGTGCCAGCAGGCCAACAGGGAACACCGGGGAGCTGTTTTTT.

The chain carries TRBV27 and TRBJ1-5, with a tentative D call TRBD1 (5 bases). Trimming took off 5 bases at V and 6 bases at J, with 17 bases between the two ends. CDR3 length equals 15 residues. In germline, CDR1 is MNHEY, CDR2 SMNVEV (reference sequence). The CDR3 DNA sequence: TGTGCCAGCAGTCCGATGAGGGGAGGGATTCAGCCCCAGCATTTT. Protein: CASSPMRGGIQPQHF.